This T cell receptor beta chain was sequenced in a study of T cells in Graves' hyperthyroidism and ophthalmopathy. Amplification yielded TCR beta CDR3 regions, with RNA transcripts as the source. First-round RT-PCR with HTBI primers amplified the TCR CDR3 region. MiXCR, run by TCRdb on the multiplex PCR reads, gives a single entry per CDR3 protein. The profile shows hundreds of thousands of distinct CDR3 sequences, roughly 15% of them singletons. V was trimmed by 0 bases and J by 0 bases, leaving 8 bases between them. Germline loops: CDR1 DFQATT, CDR2 SNEGSKA (reference sequence). The CDR3 loop spans 15 amino acids. This clonotype was recorded at least ten times.

This receptor was identified in a woman aged 45 to 65 with Graves' ophthalmopathy. The chain recombines TRBV20-1 with TRBJ2-2; perhaps TRBD2 as D (6 bases). Input material: blood. The CDR3 loop reads CSARDPGANTGELFF. As DNA, the CDR3 is TGCAGTGCTAGAGATCCGGGAGCGAACACCGGGGAGCTGTTTTTT.